These 3 T cell receptor beta chains came from one sample sequenced in a study of low-dose radiotherapy and immunotherapy resistance in tumors. Time point given: before trial treatment. cDNA synthesis used a TRAV/TRBV-specific primer set for both chains. The TCRs were subjected to amplification over about 19 PCR cycles employing a constant-region primer in conjunction with a V-primer adapter. Using its own MiXCR run on the reads, TCRdb lists one record per CDR3 protein. The table lists tens of thousands of distinct CDR3 sequences, 18% of them singletons. The sample was PBMCs, taken before treatment. The receptors come from a male donor with prostate cancer.

The table lists this clonotype with many counts. The chain uses TRBV4-3 and TRBJ2-7; D possibly corresponds to TRBD1 (5 bases). Trimming left V 4 bases short and J 2 bases short, with 21 bases between. CDR1 and CDR2 from the germline V gene are LGHNA and YSLEER. This CDR3 spans 17 amino acids. CDR3 protein: CASSLLQGQKNAYEQYF. The CDR3 nucleotides are TGCGCCAGCAGCCTGCTTCAGGGTCAGAAAAACGCCTACGAGCAGTACTTC.

The V gene is TRBV3-1, the J gene TRBJ2-1; TRBD2 matches at 8 bases. CDR3 size: 16 residues. With V trimmed by 4 bases and J by 1 base, 6 bases remained unmatched. The germline V gene encodes CDR1 LGHDT and CDR2 YNNKEL (reference sequence). In nucleotides, the CDR3 is TGTGCCAGCAGCCTGATGCCTAGCGGGTCCTACAATGAGCAGTTCTTC. Its translation: CASSLMPSGSYNEQFF.

In this sample, this clonotype turned up many times. The genes are TRBV28 and TRBJ1-4, with a weak D call TRBD1 (5 bases). CDR1 is MDHEN and CDR2 is SYDVKM in the germline V gene. CDR3 length equals 14 residues. Trimming left V 3 bases short and J 0 bases short, with 5 bases between. The CDR3 here is CASSLTATNEKLFF. Here the CDR3 DNA reads TGTGCCAGCAGTTTGACAGCAACTAATGAAAAACTGTTTTTT.